This T cell receptor (beta chain) originates from a study of metastatic and nonmetastatic thyroid tumors. General study results and limits: Across blood and tumor, TCR beta diversity in malignant thyroid tumors was reportedly significantly higher than in benign nodules.

No patient received treatment before thyroid surgery. A remark on this clone: What it binds is unknown. One end of the junction does not line up with germline, which may come from a read error.

Germline loops: CDR1 PRHDT, CDR2 FYEKMQ (reference sequence). The CDR3 length is 14 residues. Using MiXCR, TCRdb reanalyzed the PCR reads. Of tens of thousands of clones listed, more than 20% are singletons. Sequencing was carried out using blood. V usage is TRBV13 and J usage is TRBJ1-4; D might be TRBD1 (6 bases). The TCR comes from a female donor with papillary thyroid cancer or a benign thyroid nodule (not recorded which). Some clones in this sample may be carry-over from other donors' samples. In DNA, the CDR3 is TGTTCCAGCAGCCCAGGACAGTTGAATGAAAAACTGTTTTTT. This translates into CSSSPGQLNEKLFF.